The 21 T cell receptor beta chains presented below share a single source sample, sequenced in a study of blood T cell repertoires in COVID-19. Clones were sequenced by immunoSEQ multiplex PCR, and TCRdb holds only the in-frame ones, with some missing. The data contain around 270,000 clones, 75% to 95% of them singletons. Sequences were obtained from peripheral blood. The receptors originated from a person aged 18 to 35 with COVID-19, enrolled during active disease.

The rearrangement joins TRBV5-8 to TRBJ1-4, with 9 positions matching TRBD1. This CDR3 has 15 amino acids. Germline assignment: CDR1 SGHTS and CDR2 YDEGEE. With V trimmed by 4 bases and J by 8 bases, 9 bases remained unmatched. Here the CDR3 reads CASSPGTGKGEKLFF. DNA of the CDR3: TGTGCCAGCAGCCCGGGGACAGGGAAAGGCGAAAAACTGTTTTTT.

The V call is TRBV5-1, the J call TRBJ2-1, with TRBD2 matching over 9 bases. The CDR3 spans 18 residues. V was clipped by 0 bases and J by 5 bases; unmatched bases: 12. Germline V gives CDR1 SGHRS, CDR2 YFSETQ. This CDR3 is CASSLVSGGGRGDNEQFF. The CDR3, as DNA: TGCGCCAGCAGCTTGGTATCCGGGGGCGGGAGGGGTGACAATGAGCAGTTCTTC.

In this sample, this clone turned up once. CDR3 nucleotide sequence: TGTGCCAGCGGGACACCGAGCTACGAGCAGTACTTC. Translating it yields CASGTPSYEQYF. This chain joins TRBV6-6 and TRBJ2-7, with a tentative D call TRBD1 (6 bases). This CDR3 is 12 amino acids long. With 8 bases removed from V and 3 bases from J, the gap between germline ends came to 11 bases. Germline lookup yields CDR1 MNHNY and CDR2 SVGAGI (reference sequence).

The chain employs TRBV28 and TRBJ2-2, with 9 bases lining up with TRBD1. The CDR3 is 16 amino acids. Germline-derived CDR1 and CDR2 are MDHEN and SYDVKM. The J segment lost 4 bases and the V segment lost 4 bases, leaving 7 bases of the junction unmatched. This chain's CDR3 is CASSYTGGEGTGELFF. CDR3 sequence (DNA): TGTGCCAGCAGTTATACAGGGGGCGAGGGCACCGGGGAGCTGTTTTTT.

The chain combines TRBV7-6 with TRBJ2-7; possible D gene TRBD2, 6 bases. Deletions cut 2 bases from V and 2 bases from J, with 13 bases between. CDR1 and CDR2 from the germline V gene are SGHVS and FNYEAQ. The CDR3 is 15 amino acids. The CDR3 nucleotides read TGTGCCAGCAGCTTATCGGAGGGCATAGCCTACGAGCAGTACTTC. It translates to CASSLSEGIAYEQYF.

The genes are TRBV7-9 and TRBJ1-2; 7 bases line up with TRBD1. The CDR3 has 14 residues. V gave up 5 bases and J gave up 6 bases; unmatched junction bases: 9. The germline gives CDR1 SEHNR, CDR2 FQNEAQ (reference sequence). The CDR3, as DNA: TGTGCCAGCAGCCCCCCGACAGGGACGGATGGCTACACCTTC. It encodes CASSPPTGTDGYTF. Drawing the rest from reference TRBV7-9 and TRBJ1-2, the complete variable domain is DTGVSQNPRHKITKRGQNVTFRCDPISEHNRLYWYRQTLGQGPEFLTYFQNEAQLEKSRLLSDRFSAERPKGSFSTLEIQRTEQGDSAMYLCASSPPTGTDGYTFGSGTRLTVV.

The sample holds many counts of this clone. The rearrangement links TRBV7-9 to TRBJ2-7; D is unclear. The CDR3 is 13 residues long. With 6 bases removed from V and 4 bases from J, the gap between germline ends came to 13 bases. Germline-derived CDR1 and CDR2 are SEHNR and FQNEAQ (reference sequence). The CDR3, as DNA: TGTGCCAGCAGTCTCGACACCCAATACGAGCAGTACTTC. Protein sequence: CASSLDTQYEQYF.

This clone appeared once. V gene TRBV7-9 combines with J gene TRBJ1-1, with a tentative D call TRBD1 (5 bases). CDR1 and CDR2 (germline): SEHNR, FQNEAQ (reference sequence). With 1 base removed from V and 4 bases from J, the gap between germline ends came to 10 bases. This CDR3 region has 14 residues. CDR3 amino acids: CASSLEGLGTEAFF. The CDR3 DNA follows: TGTGCCAGCAGCTTAGAGGGGTTGGGCACTGAAGCTTTCTTT.

The chain uses TRBV28 and TRBJ2-7, with D perhaps matching TRBD1 (6 bases). V gave up 2 bases and J gave up 1 base, with 18 bases separating them. Looked up from germline, CDR1 is MDHEN and CDR2 is SYDVKM. CDR3 length: 17 amino acids. The DNA of the CDR3 is TGTGCCAGCAGTTTAAGAAGGGCAGGGGTATTGTCCTACGAGCAGTACTTC. Translated: CASSLRRAGVLSYEQYF.

The gene calls are TRBV19 and TRBJ2-7; D may be TRBD1 (7 bases). The CDR3 consists of 15 residues. Per the germline V gene, CDR1 is LNHDA and CDR2 is SQIVND (reference sequence). Deletions cut 2 bases from V and 3 bases from J, with 14 bases between. The CDR3 DNA sequence: TGTGCCAGTAGTATAATAGGAGGGGGCGACTACGAGCAGTACTTC. This sequence encodes CASSIIGGGDYEQYF.

The chain is built from TRBV7-2 and TRBJ2-1; 9 bases line up with TRBD2. The germline CDR1 and CDR2 sequences are SGHTA and FQGNSA. The CDR3 has 15 residues. V was pared by 5 bases and J by 5 bases, with 7 bases of the junction left unmatched. CDR3 protein: CASSLPTSGNNEQFF. The CDR3 DNA sequence: TGTGCCAGCAGCCTCCCGACTAGCGGAAACAATGAGCAGTTCTTC. Full variable domain (outside the CDR3, taken from reference TRBV7-2 and TRBJ2-1): GAGVSQSPSNKVTEKGKDVELRCDPISGHTALYWYRQSLGQGLEFLIYFQGNSAPDKSGLPSDRFSAERTGGSVSTLTIQRTQQEDSAVYLCASSLPTSGNNEQFFGPGTRLTVL.

This clone was counted only a few times. The J gene is TRBJ1-2, the V gene TRBV6-5, with 7 positions matching TRBD1. Per germline, CDR1 MNHEY and CDR2 SVGAGI. This CDR3 has 14 residues. V was pared by 0 bases and J by 8 bases, with 6 bases of the junction left unmatched. CDR3 DNA sequence: TGTGCCAGCAGTTACTCAACGTTACAGGGGGGCTACACCTTC. It specifies CASSYSTLQGGYTF.

This sequence joins TRBV19 and TRBJ1-3, with TRBD1 identical over 9 bases. The germline gives CDR1 LNHDA, CDR2 SQIVND (reference sequence). V lost 8 bases, J lost 7 bases, and 12 bases stayed unmatched. CDR3 length: 15 amino acids. The CDR3, as DNA: TGTGCCAGTCGTAGGGGACAGGGTACAGAGAACACCATATATTTT. This gives the protein CASRRGQGTENTIYF.

The rearrangement links TRBV24-1 to TRBJ2-2, with TRBD1 identical over 8 bases. Trimming at V came to 4 bases and at J to 6 bases, leaving 3 bases not matched to a gene. This CDR3 region has 14 residues. CDR1 KGHDR and CDR2 SFDVKD come from the germline V gene. CDR3 amino acids: CATSEAGGPGELFF. CDR3 in DNA: TGTGCCACCAGTGAGGCAGGGGGCCCCGGGGAGCTGTTTTTT.

Regarding this clone: Within the sample, other DNA sequences also encode this same CDR3. This CDR3 reads CASSPQGTYEQYF. The CDR3 DNA is TGTGCCAGCAGCCCTCAGGGGACCTACGAGCAGTACTTC. This chain links TRBV7-9 with TRBJ2-7, with a tentative D call TRBD1 (6 bases). Trimming cost V 5 bases and J 2 bases, with 10 bases left between them. This CDR3 is built from 13 residues. Germline V lookup: CDR1 SEHNR, CDR2 FQNEAQ (reference sequence).

This chain joins TRBV29-1 and TRBJ1-2; D not resolved. Trimming pared 4 bases from V and 0 bases from J, leaving 9 bases between. Germline lookup yields CDR1 SQVTM and CDR2 ANQGSEA. The CDR3 is made up of 13 amino acids. Written as DNA, the CDR3 is TGCAGCGTTGCCGGGATCGCTAACTATGGCTACACCTTC. Translation: CSVAGIANYGYTF.

The CDR3 DNA reads TGTGCCAGCAGTCCCCCTACAGGGGAGGAGACCCAGTACTTC. This sequence encodes CASSPPTGEETQYF. The V gene is TRBV6-5, the J gene TRBJ2-5, with 7 bases matching TRBD1. The V segment lost 5 bases and the J segment 5 bases; nucleotides outside the gene matches: 8. CDR3 length equals 14 residues. Per the germline V gene, CDR1 is MNHEY and CDR2 is SVGAGI.

The chain recombines TRBV5-8 with TRBJ2-5; 9 bases align to TRBD2. J lost 0 bases, V lost 0 bases, and 3 bases had no gene match. From germline, CDR1 is SGHTS and CDR2 YDEGEE. The CDR3 spans 16 residues. The CDR3 loop is CASSLVLAGYQETQYF. CDR3 DNA: TGTGCCAGCAGCTTGGTGCTAGCGGGATACCAAGAGACCCAGTACTTC.

The V gene is TRBV7-9, the J gene TRBJ1-1, with a possible D match to TRBD1 (5 bases). In germline, CDR1 is SEHNR, CDR2 FQNEAQ (reference sequence). The V and J ends lost 4 bases and 5 bases respectively, with 17 bases between them. CDR3 size: 15 residues. The CDR3 region has the DNA TGTGCCAGCAGCTCTGTCGGGACGGGGGGAACTGAAGCTTTCTTT. It is translated as CASSSVGTGGTEAFF.

CDR3 nucleotides: TGCGCCAGCAGCAGGGGACAGGGGGCGATCCTCGAAGCTTTCTTT. Translating gives CASSRGQGAILEAFF. The chain has TRBV5-1 and TRBJ1-1, with 12 bases aligning to TRBD1. Per the germline V gene, CDR1 is SGHRS and CDR2 is YFSETQ. Trimming removed 4 bases from V and 8 bases from J; junction bases left unmatched: 9. The CDR3 length is 15 residues.

The rearrangement joins TRBV11-1 to TRBJ2-5, with 8 bases that match TRBD1. V shed 1 base, J shed 3 bases, and the junction held 4 bases outside the gene matches. The CDR3 is 15 residues long. CDR1 and CDR2 from the germline V gene are SGHAT and FQDESV (reference sequence). As DNA, the CDR3 is TGTGCCAGCAGCTTAGGAGCAGGGGGCGAAGAGACCCAGTACTTC. Its translation is CASSLGAGGEETQYF.